This entry features one T cell receptor beta chain sequence. Its antigen remains unidentified. The input lacks base qualities; no much larger clone sits a single base away. This sample was taken from a study of OX40 agonist ivuxolimab in advanced cancers. About the investigation overall: Ivuxolimab, which targeted the costimulatory receptor OX40 (CD134), was an agonistic, fully human IgG2 monoclonal antibody. Three dose-escalation patients achieved partial responses, one with hepatocellular carcinoma and two with cutaneous melanoma. Among the 52 dose-escalation patients, about 20 had hepatocellular carcinoma, about 15 melanoma, 9 renal cell carcinoma and 9 head and neck cancer. Patients were allowed to have had prior anti-PD-1, anti-PD-L1 or anti-CTLA-4 therapy, and less than 45% of the dose-escalation patients had previously received checkpoint inhibitors. Intravenous ivuxolimab was administered to patients every 2 weeks at six dose levels: 0.01, 0.1, 0.3, 1.5, 3 and 10 mg/kg. Peripheral TCRbeta sequencing aimed to test whether ivuxolimab altered TCR sequence diversity and caused clonal T-cell expansion. A male proportion of under 85% and a mean age of approximately 58 years, ranging from 23 to 79, were recorded for the dose-escalation cohort. The paper describes the monotherapy dose-escalation part (N ≈ 51 patients) of the phase I trial of ivuxolimab.

For sequencing of the TCRbeta CDR3 region, genomic DNA was extracted from the sorted cells. The immunoSEQ Assay was used to sequence the TCRbeta CDR3 regions. TCRdb took this table from immuneACCESS and kept in-frame rearrangements with V and J called. Such tables lack part of the clones; where checked against another copy, unresolved V genes explain under half of the gap, and the rest is unexplained. Counted in this sample were about 47,000 clones; around 83% of them appeared once. The leading ten clones occupy approximately 2.5% of the sample. Patients with autoimmune disease history or receiving systemic immunosuppression were excluded from the trial. Peripheral blood for TCR sequencing was collected from all dose cohorts at baseline, on cycle 4 day 1, and on cycle 7 day 1. The samples were taken from a phase I, first-in-human, multicenter, open-label dose-escalation trial of ivuxolimab. Adults with locally advanced or metastatic melanoma, renal cell, hepatocellular, or head and neck squamous cell carcinoma were enrolled in the trial. Before TCR sequencing, CD4+ T cells and CD8+ T cells from peripheral blood were sorted into separate populations.

On the study overall, not on this receptor specifically: After ivuxolimab, expanded clones were on average more numerous among CD8+ T cells than among CD4+ T cells. Antigen specificity was not determined for the clonally expanded peripheral T cells. At doses from 0.1 to 3.0 mg/kg, clonal expansion was seen in both CD4+ and CD8+ blood T cells between baseline and week 6. In the 0.1-3.0 mg/kg groups, partial responders were among the patients with the lowest normalized peripheral clonal expansion, particularly in CD8+ T cells. Low levels of normalized T-cell clonal expansion were also seen in some patients who did not respond.

CDR1 and CDR2, per the germline V gene, are ENHRY and SYGVKD. V loses 6 bases of germline sequence and J loses 7 bases, and the interval between the two ends is 9 bases. Its CDR3 holds 11 amino acids, cysteine through phenylalanine. Just CDR3 DNA is preserved here, 33 bases in frame from base 1. This receptor chain uses TRBV10-3 and TRBJ1-1; the D segment cannot be called with confidence. Specimen: CD4+ or CD8+ T cells sorted from blood, collected in a trial of the OX40 agonist ivuxolimab. This clonotype was obtained from an adult with an advanced solid tumor such as melanoma, head and neck, liver or kidney cancer. The nucleotide sequence is TGTGCCATCAGATCTCTACGTGAAGCTTTCTTT. Translated, it gives CAIRSLREAFF.